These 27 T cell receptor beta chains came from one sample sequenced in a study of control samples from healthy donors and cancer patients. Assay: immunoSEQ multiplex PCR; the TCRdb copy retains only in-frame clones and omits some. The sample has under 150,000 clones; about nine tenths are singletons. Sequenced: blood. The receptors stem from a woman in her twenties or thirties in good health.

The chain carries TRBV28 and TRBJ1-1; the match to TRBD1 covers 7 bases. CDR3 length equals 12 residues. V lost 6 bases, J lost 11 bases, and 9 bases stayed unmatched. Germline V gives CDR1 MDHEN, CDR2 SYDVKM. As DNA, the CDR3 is TGTGCCAGCAGCATTGTAAGGGGGCGCGCTTTCTTT. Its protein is CASSIVRGRAFF. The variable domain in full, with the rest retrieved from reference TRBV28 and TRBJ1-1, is DVKVTQSSRYLVKRTGEKVFLECVQDMDHENMFWYRQDPGLGLRLIYFSYDVKMKEKGDIPEGYSVSREKKERFSLILESASTNQTSMYLCASSIVRGRAFFGQGTRLTVV.

The CDR3: CASTTGGDEKLFF. The CDR3, as DNA: TGTGCCTCAACGACAGGGGGGGACGAAAAACTGTTTTTT. The chain combines TRBV30 with TRBJ1-4; 9 bases are shared with TRBD1. Looked up from germline, CDR1 is GTSNPN and CDR2 is SVGIG (reference sequence). There are 13 residues in the CDR3. With V trimmed by 7 bases and J by 8 bases, 8 bases remained unmatched.

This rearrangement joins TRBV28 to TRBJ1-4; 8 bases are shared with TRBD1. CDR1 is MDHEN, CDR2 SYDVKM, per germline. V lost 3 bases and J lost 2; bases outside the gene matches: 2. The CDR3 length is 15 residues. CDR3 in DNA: TGTGCCAGCAGTTTCCAGGGGGCTACTAATGAAAAACTGTTTTTT. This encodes CASSFQGATNEKLFF.

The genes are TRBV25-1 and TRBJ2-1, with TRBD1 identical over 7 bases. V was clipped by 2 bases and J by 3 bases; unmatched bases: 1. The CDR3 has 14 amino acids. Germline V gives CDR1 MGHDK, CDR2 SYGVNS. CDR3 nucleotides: TGTGCCAGCAGTGAAGACAGGGACTACAATGAGCAGTTCTTC. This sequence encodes CASSEDRDYNEQFF.

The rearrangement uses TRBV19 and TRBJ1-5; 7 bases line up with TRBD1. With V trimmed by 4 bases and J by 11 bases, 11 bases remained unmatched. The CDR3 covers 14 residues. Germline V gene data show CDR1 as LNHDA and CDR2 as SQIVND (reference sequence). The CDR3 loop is CASSNTGSGGAQHF. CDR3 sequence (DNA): TGTGCCAGTAGTAACACCGGATCAGGGGGAGCCCAGCATTTT. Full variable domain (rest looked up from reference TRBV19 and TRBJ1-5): DGGITQSPKYLFRKEGQNVTLSCEQNLNHDAMYWYRQDPGQGLRLIYYSQIVNDFQKGDIAEGYSVSREKKESFPLTVTSAQKNPTAFYLCASSNTGSGGAQHFGDGTRLSIL.

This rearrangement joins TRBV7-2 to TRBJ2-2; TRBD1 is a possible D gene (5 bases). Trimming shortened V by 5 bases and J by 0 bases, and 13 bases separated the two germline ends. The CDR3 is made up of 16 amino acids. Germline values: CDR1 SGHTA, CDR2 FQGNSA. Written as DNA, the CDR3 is TGTGCCAGCAGCCAAGGGGCGGCAGCGAACACCGGGGAGCTGTTTTTT. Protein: CASSQGAAANTGELFF.

CDR3 coding DNA: TGTGCCAGCAGCCCCACAGGAGCTCAGTACTTC. This gives the protein CASSPTGAQYF. The J gene is TRBJ2-7, the V gene TRBV2; tentative D call: TRBD1 (5 bases). CDR1 is SNHLY, CDR2 FYNNEI, per germline. This CDR3 spans 11 amino acids. The V end lost 6 bases, the J end lost 10 bases, and 13 bases lay between the germline ends. The whole variable domain, remainder taken from reference TRBV2 and TRBJ2-7, is EPEVTQTPSHQVTQMGQEVILRCVPISNHLYFYWYRQILGQKVEFLVSFYNNEISEKSEIFDDQFSVERPDGSNFTLKIRSTKLEDSAMYFCASSPTGAQYFGPGTRLTVT.

CDR3 residues: CASSQVRTLGRGTEAFF. Here the CDR3 DNA reads TGTGCCAGCAGCCAAGTGAGGACGCTGGGGAGGGGCACTGAAGCTTTCTTT. The chain joins TRBV14 to TRBJ1-1; weak D call: TRBD1 (5 bases). Trimming stripped 1 base from V and 4 bases from J, with 19 bases between. The CDR3 has 17 residues. Per the germline V gene, CDR1 is SGHDN and CDR2 is FVKESK.

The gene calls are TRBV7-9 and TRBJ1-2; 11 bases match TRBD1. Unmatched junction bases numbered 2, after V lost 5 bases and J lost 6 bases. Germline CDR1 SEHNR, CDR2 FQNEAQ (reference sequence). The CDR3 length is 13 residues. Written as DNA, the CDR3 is TGTGCCAGCAGCCTGGGACAGGGGGATGGCTACACCTTC. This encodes CASSLGQGDGYTF.

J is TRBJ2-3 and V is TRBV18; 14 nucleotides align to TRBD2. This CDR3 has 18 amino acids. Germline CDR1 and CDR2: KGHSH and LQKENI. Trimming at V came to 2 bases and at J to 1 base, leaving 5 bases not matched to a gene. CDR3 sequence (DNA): TGTGCCAGCTCACCAGACCCGGGACTAGCGGGGGGCACAGATACGCAGTATTTT. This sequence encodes CASSPDPGLAGGTDTQYF. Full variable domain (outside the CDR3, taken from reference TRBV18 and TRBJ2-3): NAGVMQNPRHLVRRRGQEARLRCSPMKGHSHVYWYRQLPEEGLKFMVYLQKENIIDESGMPKERFSAEFPKEGPSILRIQQVVRGDSAAYFCASSPDPGLAGGTDTQYFGPGTRLTVL.

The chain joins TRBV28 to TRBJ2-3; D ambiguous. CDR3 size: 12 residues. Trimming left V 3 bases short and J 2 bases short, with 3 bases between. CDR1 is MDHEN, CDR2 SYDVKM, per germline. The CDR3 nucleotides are TGTGCCAGCAGTTTGCTCACAGATACGCAGTATTTT. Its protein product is CASSLLTDTQYF.

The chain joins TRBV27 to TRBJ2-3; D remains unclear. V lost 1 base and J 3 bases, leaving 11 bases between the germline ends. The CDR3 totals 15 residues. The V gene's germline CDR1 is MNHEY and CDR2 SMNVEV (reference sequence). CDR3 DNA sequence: TGTGCCAGCAGTTTATTCGGCCCGCGTACAGATACGCAGTATTTT. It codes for CASSLFGPRTDTQYF.

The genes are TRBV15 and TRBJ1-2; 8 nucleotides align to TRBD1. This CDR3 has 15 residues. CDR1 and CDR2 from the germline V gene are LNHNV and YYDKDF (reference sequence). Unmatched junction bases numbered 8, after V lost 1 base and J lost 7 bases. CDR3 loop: CATSRVGTGVFGYTF. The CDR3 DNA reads TGTGCCACCAGCAGAGTGGGGACAGGTGTTTTTGGCTACACCTTC. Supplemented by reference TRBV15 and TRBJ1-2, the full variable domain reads DAMVIQNPRYQVTQFGKPVTLSCSQTLNHNVMYWYQQKSSQAPKLLFHYYDKDFNNEADTPDNFQSRRPNTSFCFLDIRSPGLGDTAMYLCATSRVGTGVFGYTFGSGTRLTVV.

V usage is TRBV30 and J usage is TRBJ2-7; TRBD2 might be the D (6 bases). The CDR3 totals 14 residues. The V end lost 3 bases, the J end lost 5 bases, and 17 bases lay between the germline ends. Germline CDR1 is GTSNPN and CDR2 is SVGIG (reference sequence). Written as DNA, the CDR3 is TGTGCCTGGAGATCTGGAAGCGGGTGGAACGAGCAGTACTTC. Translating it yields CAWRSGSGWNEQYF. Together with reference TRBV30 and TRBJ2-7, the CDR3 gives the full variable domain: SQTIHQWPATLVQPVGSPLSLECTVEGTSNPNLYWYRQAAGRGLQLLFYSVGIGQISSEVPQNLSASRPQDRQFILSSKKLLLSDSGFYLCAWRSGSGWNEQYFGPGTRLTVT.

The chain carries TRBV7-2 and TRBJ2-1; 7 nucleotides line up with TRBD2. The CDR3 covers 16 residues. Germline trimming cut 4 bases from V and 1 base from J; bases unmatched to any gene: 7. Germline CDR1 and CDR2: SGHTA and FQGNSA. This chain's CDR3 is CASSYPQRGSYNEQFF. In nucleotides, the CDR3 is TGTGCCAGCAGCTACCCCCAGCGGGGTTCCTACAATGAGCAGTTCTTC. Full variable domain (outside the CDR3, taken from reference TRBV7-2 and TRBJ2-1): GAGVSQSPSNKVTEKGKDVELRCDPISGHTALYWYRQSLGQGLEFLIYFQGNSAPDKSGLPSDRFSAERTGGSVSTLTIQRTQQEDSAVYLCASSYPQRGSYNEQFFGPGTRLTVL.

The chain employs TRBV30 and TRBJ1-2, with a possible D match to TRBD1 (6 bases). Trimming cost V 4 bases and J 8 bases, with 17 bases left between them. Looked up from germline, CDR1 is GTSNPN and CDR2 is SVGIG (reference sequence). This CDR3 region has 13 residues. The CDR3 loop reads CAWTINTGLGYTF. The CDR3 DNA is TGTGCCTGGACAATAAACACAGGGCTGGGCTACACCTTC.

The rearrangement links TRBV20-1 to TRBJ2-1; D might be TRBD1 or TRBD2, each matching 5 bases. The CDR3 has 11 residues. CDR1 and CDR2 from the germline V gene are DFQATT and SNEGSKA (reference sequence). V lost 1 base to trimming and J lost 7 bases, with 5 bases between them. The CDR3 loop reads CSARGGNEQFF. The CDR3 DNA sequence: TGCAGTGCTAGAGGGGGGAATGAGCAGTTCTTC.

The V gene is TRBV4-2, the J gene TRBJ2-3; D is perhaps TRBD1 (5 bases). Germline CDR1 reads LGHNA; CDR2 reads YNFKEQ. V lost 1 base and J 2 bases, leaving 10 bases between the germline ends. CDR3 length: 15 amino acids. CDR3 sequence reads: CASSQGQGNTDTQYF. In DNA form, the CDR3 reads TGTGCCAGCAGCCAAGGTCAGGGTAACACAGATACGCAGTATTTT.

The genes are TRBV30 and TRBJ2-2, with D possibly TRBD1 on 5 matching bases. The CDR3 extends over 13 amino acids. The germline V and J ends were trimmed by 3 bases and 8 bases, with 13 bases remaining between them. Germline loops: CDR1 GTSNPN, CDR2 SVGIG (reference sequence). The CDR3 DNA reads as TGTGCCTGGAGACCGCAGGGCATTGGGGAGCTGTTTTTT. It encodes CAWRPQGIGELFF.

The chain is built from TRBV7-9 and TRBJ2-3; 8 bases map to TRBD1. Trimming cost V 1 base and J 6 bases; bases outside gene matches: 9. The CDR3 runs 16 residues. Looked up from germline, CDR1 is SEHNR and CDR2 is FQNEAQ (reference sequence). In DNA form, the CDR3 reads TGTGCCAGCAGCTTAGGTCGGGACAGGAGCCTGGATACGCAGTATTTT. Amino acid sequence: CASSLGRDRSLDTQYF.

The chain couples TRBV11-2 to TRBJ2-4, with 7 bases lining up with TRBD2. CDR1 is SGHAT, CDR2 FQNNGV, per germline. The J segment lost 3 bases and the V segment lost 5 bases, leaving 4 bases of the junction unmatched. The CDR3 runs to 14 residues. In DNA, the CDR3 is TGTGCCAGCAGCCAGACGGGGGGCAAAAACATTCAGTACTTC. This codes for CASSQTGGKNIQYF.

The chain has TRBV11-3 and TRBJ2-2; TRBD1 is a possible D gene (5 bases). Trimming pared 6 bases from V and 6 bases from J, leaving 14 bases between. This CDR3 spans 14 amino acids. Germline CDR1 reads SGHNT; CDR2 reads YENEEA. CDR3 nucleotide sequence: TGTGCCAGCAGTTCCTCGGTAGGGGCCGGGGAGCTGTTTTTT. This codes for CASSSSVGAGELFF. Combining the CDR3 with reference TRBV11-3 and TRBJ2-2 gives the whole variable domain EAGVVQSPRYKIIEKKQPVAFWCNPISGHNTLYWYLQNLGQGPELLIRYENEEAVDDSQLPKDRFSAERLKGVDSTLKIQPAELGDSAVYLCASSSSVGAGELFFGEGSRLTVL.

The CDR3 reads CASSRLLLESETQYF. CDR3 DNA: TGTGCCAGCAGCCGCCTCCTACTAGAATCGGAGACCCAGTACTTC. The chain joins TRBV5-6 to TRBJ2-5, with D possibly being TRBD2 (5 bases). Germline V gene sequence: CDR1 SGHDT, CDR2 YYEEEE. V lost 4 bases, J lost 5 bases, and 18 bases lay in between. The CDR3 length is 15 residues.

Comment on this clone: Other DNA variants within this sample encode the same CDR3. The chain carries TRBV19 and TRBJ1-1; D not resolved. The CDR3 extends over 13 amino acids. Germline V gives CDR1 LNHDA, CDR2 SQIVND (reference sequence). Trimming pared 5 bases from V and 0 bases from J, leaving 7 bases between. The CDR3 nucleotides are TGTGCCAGTAGTGGAACAGTGAACACTGAAGCTTTCTTT. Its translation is CASSGTVNTEAFF.

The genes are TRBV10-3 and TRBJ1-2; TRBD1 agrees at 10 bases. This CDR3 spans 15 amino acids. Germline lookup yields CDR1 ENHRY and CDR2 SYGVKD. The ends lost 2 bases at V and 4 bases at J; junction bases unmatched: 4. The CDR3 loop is CAISEGDRGGYGYTF. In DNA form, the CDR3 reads TGTGCCATCAGTGAGGGGGACAGGGGTGGCTATGGCTACACCTTC.

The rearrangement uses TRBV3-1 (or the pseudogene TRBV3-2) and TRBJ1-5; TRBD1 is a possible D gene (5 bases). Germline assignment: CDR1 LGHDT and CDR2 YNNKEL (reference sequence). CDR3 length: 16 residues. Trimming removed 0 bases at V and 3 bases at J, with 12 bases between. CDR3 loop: CASSQDGGAPNQPQHF. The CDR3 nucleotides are TGTGCCAGCAGCCAAGATGGAGGGGCCCCCAATCAGCCCCAGCATTTT.

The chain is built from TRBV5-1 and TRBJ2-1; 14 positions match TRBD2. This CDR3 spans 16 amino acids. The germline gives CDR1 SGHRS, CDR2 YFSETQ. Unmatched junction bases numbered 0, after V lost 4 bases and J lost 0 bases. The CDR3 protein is CASSGTSGGSYNEQFF. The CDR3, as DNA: TGCGCCAGCAGCGGGACTAGCGGGGGCTCCTACAATGAGCAGTTCTTC.